The 26 T cell receptor beta chains given below trace back to one sample, sequenced in a study of Graves' ophthalmopathy and Graves' hyperthyroidism. The authors amplified TCR beta CDR3 regions, and they did so from RNA transcripts for repertoire sequencing. Following a first-round RT-PCR that used HTBI primers, a second-round multiplex PCR was carried out. A single record per CDR3 protein comes from TCRdb applying MiXCR to the multiplex PCR reads. The table shows roughly 1.1 million distinct CDR3 sequences, with approximately 35% occurring only once. Source material: peripheral blood or thyroid tissue (not recorded which). All receptors come from an adult man with Graves' hyperthyroidism.

The CDR3 is CATQGVGYTF. The CDR3 DNA follows: TGTGCGACTCAGGGAGTTGGCTACACCTTC. The chain joins TRBV28 to TRBJ1-2; weak D call: TRBD1 (5 bases). The CDR3 has 10 amino acids. CDR1 and CDR2 from the germline V gene are MDHEN and SYDVKM.

The sample holds many counts of this clonotype. This chain joins TRBV6-5 and TRBJ2-7; 7 nucleotides align to TRBD1. Germline V CDR1 and CDR2: MNHEY, SVGAGI. The V and J ends lost 4 bases and 2 bases, in that order; junction bases with no gene match: 5. The CDR3 extends over 14 amino acids. CDR3 in amino acids: CASSSHRGTYEQYF. CDR3 DNA: TGTGCCAGCAGTTCGCACAGGGGTACCTACGAGCAGTACTTC.

The sample holds one count of this clonotype. V gene TRBV24-1 combines with J gene TRBJ1-5; 7 bases line up with TRBD1. With V trimmed by 6 bases and J by 4 bases, 5 bases remained unmatched. Germline values: CDR1 KGHDR, CDR2 SFDVKD. The CDR3 sequence is 14 residues long. The CDR3 DNA sequence: TGTGCCACCAGTCCCGCAGGGGGGAATCAGCCCCAGCATTTT. Encoded protein: CATSPAGGNQPQHF.

The chain joins TRBV12-3 or TRBV12-4 to TRBJ2-7; the D gene is possibly TRBD2 (5 bases). The CDR3 extends over 12 amino acids. V dropped 3 bases and J dropped 4 bases, with 7 bases sitting between them. This CDR3 reads CASSLWEYEQYF. The CDR3, as DNA: TGTGCCAGCAGTTTGTGGGAGTACGAGCAGTACTTC.

This clonotype was seen repeatedly, ten times or more. J is TRBJ2-2 and V is TRBV2; tentatively, D is TRBD1 (6 bases). The CDR3 extends over 14 amino acids. Germline V gene lookup returns CDR1 SNHLY and CDR2 FYNNEI. Trimming pared 4 bases from V and 3 bases from J, leaving 9 bases between. In DNA form, the CDR3 reads TGTGCCAGCAGTGTTAGACAGGACACCGGGGAGCTGTTTTTT. It is translated as CASSVRQDTGELFF.

The sample holds a few counts of this clonotype. The V call is TRBV10-3, the J call TRBJ2-7, with 11 nucleotides matching TRBD1. This CDR3 is built from 15 residues. Looked up from germline, CDR1 is ENHRY and CDR2 is SYGVKD. The V segment lost 4 bases and the J segment 6 bases; nucleotides outside the gene matches: 8. Written as DNA, the CDR3 is TGTGCCATCAGTGGAGGGACAGGGGGGTCGCGCGAGCAGTACTTC. This gives the protein CAISGGTGGSREQYF.

The chain links TRBV15 to TRBJ2-6, with 9 bases identical to TRBD1. J lost 3 bases, V lost 2 bases, and 8 bases had no gene match. This CDR3 has 18 amino acids. Germline CDR1 is LNHNV and CDR2 is YYDKDF (reference sequence). The CDR3 protein is CATSRLAQGASGANVLTF. In DNA, the CDR3 is TGTGCCACCAGCAGATTAGCACAGGGGGCAAGTGGGGCCAACGTCCTGACTTTC. The complete variable domain, with remaining parts taken from reference TRBV15 and TRBJ2-6, reads DAMVIQNPRYQVTQFGKPVTLSCSQTLNHNVMYWYQQKSSQAPKLLFHYYDKDFNNEADTPDNFQSRRPNTSFCFLDIRSPGLGDTAMYLCATSRLAQGASGANVLTFGAGSRLTVL.

Many counts were recorded for this clonotype. The chain carries TRBV20-1 and TRBJ2-7; the match to TRBD2 covers 10 bases. The V gene's germline CDR1 is DFQATT and CDR2 SNEGSKA (reference sequence). The CDR3 extends over 11 amino acids. The junction had 5 bases not matched to a gene; V was cut back by 3 bases and J by 12 bases. CDR3 coding DNA: TGCAGTGCTAGGTCTAGCGGGAGCTTGTACTTC. Its protein is CSARSSGSLYF.

This clonotype was seen just once. The chain carries TRBV7-2 and TRBJ2-7; D unresolved. This CDR3 has 14 residues. Germline V gene data show CDR1 as SGHTA and CDR2 as FQGNSA. V gave up 5 bases and J gave up 2 bases, with 13 bases separating them. The CDR3 loop reads CASSRQQRTYEQYF. The DNA of the CDR3 is TGTGCCAGCAGCCGACAACAGCGAACCTACGAGCAGTACTTC.

About this clonotype itself: A much larger clone sits a single nucleotide away, making a read error possible. The chain has TRBV2 and TRBJ2-7; 9 bases are shared with TRBD1. Per germline, CDR1 SNHLY and CDR2 FYNNEI. This CDR3 contains 14 residues. The CDR3 loop is CASIRDRDVGEQHF. The CDR3 DNA sequence: TGTGCCAGCATACGGGACAGGGATGTAGGCGAGCAGCACTTC. The variable domain in full, with the rest retrieved from reference TRBV2 and TRBJ2-7, is EPEVTQTPSHQVTQMGQEVILRCVPISNHLYFYWYRQILGQKVEFLVSFYNNEISEKSEIFDDQFSVERPDGSNFTLKIRSTKLEDSAMYFCASIRDRDVGEQHFGPGTRLTVT.

In this sample, this clonotype turned up a few times. The gene calls are TRBV5-1 and TRBJ2-3; 10 bases agree with TRBD2. Germline V gene lookup returns CDR1 SGHRS and CDR2 YFSETQ. The CDR3 extends over 16 amino acids. Trimming removed 1 base from V and 5 bases from J; junction bases left unmatched: 7. The CDR3 reads CASSLPLAGVVDTQYF. The CDR3 DNA is TGCGCCAGCAGCTTGCCCCTAGCGGGAGTTGTAGATACGCAGTATTTT.

The sample holds a few counts of this clonotype. This chain connects TRBV12-3 or TRBV12-4 to TRBJ2-5; D is possibly TRBD2 (6 bases). V lost 8 bases to trimming and J lost 2 bases, with 15 bases between them. The CDR3 consists of 14 residues. CDR3 sequence reads: CASAKGGGQETQYF. The CDR3 coding sequence is TGTGCCAGCGCCAAGGGAGGCGGACAAGAGACCCAGTACTTC.

This clonotype showed up many times. The rearrangement uses TRBV12-3 or TRBV12-4 and TRBJ2-7, with D perhaps matching TRBD1 or TRBD2 (5 bases each). The CDR3 sequence is 15 residues long. V gave up 4 bases and J gave up 2 bases, with 15 bases separating them. CDR3 in amino acids: CASSWQEGRTYEQYF. The DNA of the CDR3 is TGTGCCAGCAGTTGGCAAGAGGGACGGACCTACGAGCAGTACTTC.

The genes are TRBV2 and TRBJ2-3; D unclear. Trimming cost V 6 bases and J 6 bases, with 10 bases left between them. The CDR3 consists of 12 residues. Germline V gives CDR1 SNHLY, CDR2 FYNNEI. CDR3 coding DNA: TGTGCCAGCAGGCCCGGGTCGGATACGCAGTATTTT. Protein: CASRPGSDTQYF.

The gene calls are TRBV11-1 and TRBJ1-1; possible D gene TRBD1, 5 bases. Trimming took 3 bases from V and 6 from J, leaving 23 bases between them. The CDR3 consists of 17 residues. Looked up from germline, CDR1 is SGHAT and CDR2 is FQDESV (reference sequence). In DNA, the CDR3 is TGTGCCAGCAGCTTTTCCGCCGGGGGAGTCCCAGCCGCTGAAGCTTTCTTT. Translated: CASSFSAGGVPAAEAFF.

The chain has TRBV25-1 and TRBJ1-4, with 8 bases identical to TRBD1. The CDR3 is 15 amino acids. The junction had 8 bases not matched to a gene; V was cut back by 4 bases and J by 7 bases. Germline V lookup: CDR1 MGHDK, CDR2 SYGVNS. Here the CDR3 DNA reads TGTGCCAGCAGTGGACTCAGGGGGCTGGGTGAAAAACTGTTTTTT. Encoded protein: CASSGLRGLGEKLFF.

The chain links TRBV29-1 to TRBJ2-5; D perhaps matches TRBD1 (7 bases). Trimming cost V 4 bases and J 2 bases, with 20 bases left between them. This CDR3 region has 16 residues. The germline V gene encodes CDR1 SQVTM and CDR2 ANQGSEA. The CDR3 DNA follows: TGCAGCGTTGCGAGGTTGCGGGACAGAGATCAAGAGACCCAGTACTTC. This codes for CSVARLRDRDQETQYF.

This clonotype came up a few times. V usage is TRBV12-3 or TRBV12-4 and J usage is TRBJ1-1, with no clear D. There are 13 residues in the CDR3. V shed 8 bases and J shed 7 bases, with 17 bases lying between them. The CDR3 DNA sequence: TGTGCCAGCGGCGACAAATCGGGGAGTGAAGCTTTCTTT. Protein sequence: CASGDKSGSEAFF.

In its sample, this clonotype was seen many times. The chain carries TRBV24-1 and TRBJ1-5; a weak D match, TRBD1 (6 bases). Trimming pared 7 bases from V and 4 bases from J, leaving 13 bases between. Germline V gene sequence: CDR1 KGHDR, CDR2 SFDVKD. This CDR3 has 14 residues. In DNA, the CDR3 is TGTGCCACCAGCAAAGAGGGGGAGAATCAGCCCCAGCATTTT. Its translation is CATSKEGENQPQHF.

This clonotype was counted ten times or more. This CDR3 is CASSFGGGQPQHF. CDR3 DNA: TGTGCCAGCAGTTTTGGAGGGGGTCAGCCCCAGCATTTT. The chain has TRBV12-3 or TRBV12-4 and TRBJ1-5; TRBD1 is a possible D gene (6 bases). Trimming removed 3 bases from V and 6 bases from J, with 9 bases in between. This CDR3 has 13 amino acids.

This clonotype was observed many times. V and J are TRBV13 and TRBJ2-7; D is unclear. V was shortened by 2 bases and J by 2 bases, with 7 bases between the two germline ends. The CDR3 has 13 amino acids. The V gene's germline CDR1 is PRHDT and CDR2 FYEKMQ (reference sequence). CDR3 region: CASSLSHPYEQYF. For the CDR3, the DNA is TGTGCCAGCAGCTTATCCCACCCCTACGAGCAGTACTTC.

This clonotype occurred many times. It may be a read error: a sequence one base away is much more abundant. CDR3 sequence: CATRDSSYEQYF. The CDR3 region has the DNA TGTGCCACCCGGGACAGCTCCTACGAGCAGTACTTC. The chain couples TRBV12-3 or TRBV12-4 to TRBJ2-7; 7 positions match TRBD1. V lost 10 bases to trimming and J lost 0 bases; unmatched junction nucleotides: 3. This CDR3 is 12 amino acids long.

This clonotype has a handful of counts. V usage is TRBV20-1 and J usage is TRBJ1-1; TRBD1 might be the D (5 bases). The germline V gene encodes CDR1 DFQATT and CDR2 SNEGSKA (reference sequence). The CDR3 is made up of 14 amino acids. Between the trimmed V and J ends, which lost 8 bases and 4 bases, there was a span of 20 bases. For the CDR3, the DNA is TGCAGTCCTGTGGGGGGTCCTTCGAGCACTGAAGCTTTCTTT. This gives the protein CSPVGGPSSTEAFF.

This clonotype was observed many times. The chain links TRBV7-2 to TRBJ1-1, with D perhaps matching TRBD1 (5 bases). Trimming left V 1 base short and J 1 base short, with 7 bases between. The length of the CDR3 is 14 residues. Germline V CDR1 and CDR2: SGHTA, FQGNSA. The CDR3 DNA reads TGTGCCAGCAGCTTAGTTACAGGGAACACTGAAGCTTTCTTT. Its translation is CASSLVTGNTEAFF. The whole variable domain, remainder taken from reference TRBV7-2 and TRBJ1-1, is GAGVSQSPSNKVTEKGKDVELRCDPISGHTALYWYRQSLGQGLEFLIYFQGNSAPDKSGLPSDRFSAERTGGSVSTLTIQRTQQEDSAVYLCASSLVTGNTEAFFGQGTRLTVV.

This clonotype was counted many times. The gene calls are TRBV6-2 or TRBV6-3 and TRBJ1-1; D gene uncertain. The V gene's germline CDR1 is MNHEY and CDR2 SVGEGT. The CDR3 length is 13 residues. V dropped 2 bases and J dropped 4 bases, with 8 bases sitting between them. DNA of the CDR3: TGTGCCAGCAGTTACCGGCACGGCACTGAAGCTTTCTTT. Its translation: CASSYRHGTEAFF.

The chain joins TRBV30 to TRBJ1-5; D unclear. This CDR3 contains 12 residues. CDR1 GTSNPN and CDR2 SVGIG come from the germline V gene (reference sequence). Written as DNA, the CDR3 is TGTGTCCATGGGCAGAGCAATCAGCCCCAGCATTTT. Amino acid sequence: CVHGQSNQPQHF. Based on the CDR3 plus reference TRBV30 and TRBJ1-5, the full variable domain is SQTIHQWPATLVQPVGSPLSLECTVEGTSNPNLYWYRQAAGRGLQLLFYSVGIGQISSEVPQNLSASRPQDRQFILSSKKLLLSDSGFYLCVHGQSNQPQHFGDGTRLSIL.